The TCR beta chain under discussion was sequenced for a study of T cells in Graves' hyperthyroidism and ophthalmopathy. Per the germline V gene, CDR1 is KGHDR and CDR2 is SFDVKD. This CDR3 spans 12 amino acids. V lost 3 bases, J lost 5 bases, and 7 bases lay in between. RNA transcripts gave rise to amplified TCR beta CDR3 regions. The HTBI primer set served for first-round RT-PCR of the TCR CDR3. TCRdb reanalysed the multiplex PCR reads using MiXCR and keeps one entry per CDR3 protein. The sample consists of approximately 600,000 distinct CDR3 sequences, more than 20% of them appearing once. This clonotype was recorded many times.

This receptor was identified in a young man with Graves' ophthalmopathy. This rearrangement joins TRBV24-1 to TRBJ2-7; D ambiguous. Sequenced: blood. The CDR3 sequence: CATSDTRDEQYF. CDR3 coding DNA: TGTGCCACCAGTGATACCCGGGACGAGCAGTACTTC.